This T cell receptor beta chain was observed in a study of T cell responses to AZD1222 COVID-19 vaccine. Regarding the study as a whole: Most donors were white British, females outnumbered males, and clonal diversity was possibly underestimated. Only 6 or 7 people who got AZD1222 tested seropositive at baseline.

Timing groups of about 4 and about 12 weeks for second doses were pooled. About this clone itself: Its antigen is unknown.

The CDR3 runs 13 residues. With 7 bases removed from V and 7 bases from J, the gap between germline ends came to 13 bases. Profiled with immunoSEQ multiplex PCR; TCRdb holds only in-frame clones, not every one. This table has 100,000 to 150,000 clones, 92% appearing once. The gene calls are TRBV12-3 or TRBV12-4 and TRBJ1-4; D may be TRBD1 (5 bases). Sequencing used peripheral blood, obtained 28 days after the second AZD1222 dose. The TCR was taken from an adult who received the AZD1222 COVID-19 vaccine. The CDR3 bases are TGTGCCAGCACCACCGGGACGGGTGAAAAACTGTTTTTT. This translates into CASTTGTGEKLFF.